The 21 T cell receptor beta chains below come from one sample, sequenced in a study of blood T cells in healthy people across ages. The use of a sample-barcoded 5' primer and a J-beta primer mix characterized a second PCR of about 7 to 12 cycles. TCRdb recomputed calls from the 5' RACE reads with MiXCR, one row per CDR3 protein. The sample contains about 930,000 distinct CDR3 sequences, about 28% of which appear only once. These data were also filed under a second study, of T cells of mothers and their children.

The sequenced material came from blood. These receptors were obtained from a woman aged 40 to 49 in good health.

This clonotype showed up many times. The rearrangement links TRBV7-2 to TRBJ2-1; a possible D gene is TRBD2 (6 bases). The V gene's germline CDR1 is SGHTA and CDR2 FQGNSA. The CDR3 is 15 residues long. V lost 5 bases, J lost 4 bases, and 15 bases lay in between. The CDR3 DNA is TGTGCCAGCAGCCTGGGATTCGGAGGGTACAATGAGCAGTTCTTC. It yields the protein CASSLGFGGYNEQFF. Full variable domain (missing parts from reference TRBV7-2 and TRBJ2-1): GAGVSQSPSNKVTEKGKDVELRCDPISGHTALYWYRQSLGQGLEFLIYFQGNSAPDKSGLPSDRFSAERTGGSVSTLTIQRTQQEDSAVYLCASSLGFGGYNEQFFGPGTRLTVL.

This clonotype came up a few times. The junction and the germline gene differ at one end; a read error may be behind it. The chain has TRBV9 and TRBJ2-5, with TRBD2 matching 9 bases. CDR1 and CDR2 (germline): SGDLS, YYNGEE. The CDR3 loop spans 16 amino acids. The DNA for the CDR3 is TGTGCCAGCAGCGTAACTCTCAGCGGGGGGCAAGAGGCCCAGTACTTC. Amino acid sequence: CASSVTLSGGQEAQYF.

The rearrangement uses TRBV29-1 and TRBJ2-3; TRBD1 or TRBD2 may be the D gene (5 bases each). Per the germline V gene, CDR1 is SQVTM and CDR2 is ANQGSEA. The CDR3 consists of 13 residues. The V end was cut by 6 bases, the J end by 7 bases, with 17 bases between. The CDR3 DNA follows: TGCAGCGTCTTTACCGGGGCCGGGAATACGCAGTATTTT. This codes for CSVFTGAGNTQYF.

This clonotype was detected a few times. This chain connects TRBV6-5 to TRBJ1-1, with D possibly matching TRBD1 (6 bases). With 2 bases removed from V and 2 bases from J, the gap between germline ends came to 15 bases. Germline V gives CDR1 MNHEY, CDR2 SVGAGI. CDR3 length: 16 amino acids. For the CDR3, the DNA is TGTGCCAGCAGTTACCGCAGCAGGGGTGGCAACACTGAAGCTTTCTTT. Translated: CASSYRSRGGNTEAFF.

There are many counts of this clonotype. This chain uses TRBV6-1 with TRBJ2-4; no clear D gene. The length of the CDR3 is 16 residues. Trimming pared 7 bases from V and 1 base from J, leaving 17 bases between. Germline lookup yields CDR1 MNHNS and CDR2 SASEGT. CDR3 in amino acids: CASKVDVRAAKNIQYF. In nucleotides, the CDR3 is TGTGCCAGCAAAGTCGACGTTCGTGCGGCCAAAAACATTCAGTACTTC.

This clonotype was seen a few times. The chain has TRBV4-3 and TRBJ2-5, with 7 bases that match TRBD2. Trimming took 4 bases from V and 1 from J; bases not matched to a gene: 12. The CDR3 contains 17 residues. CDR1 is LGHNA and CDR2 is YSLEER in the germline V gene. The CDR3 DNA follows: TGCGCCAGCAGCCCAAGGGCCTTCAGCGGGGCCCAAGAGACCCAGTACTTC. It is translated as CASSPRAFSGAQETQYF.

The chain has TRBV7-9 and TRBJ2-4; no firm D call. The J call may not be correct, given that the DNA end is closer to TRBJ2-7. The CDR3 is 15 amino acids. Germline CDR1 is SEHNR and CDR2 is FQNEAQ (reference sequence). CDR3 coding DNA: TGTGCCAGCAGCTTAATCCCCGACAAGATCTACGAGCAGTACTTC. Amino acids: CASSLIPDKIYEQYF.

This clonotype was detected only a few times. The rearrangement links TRBV5-1 to TRBJ2-7; D possibly uses TRBD1 or TRBD2 (5 bases each). The CDR3 is made up of 13 amino acids. Deletions cut 6 bases from V and 3 bases from J, with 13 bases between. Looked up from germline, CDR1 is SGHRS and CDR2 is YFSETQ. The CDR3 nucleotides read TGCGCCAGCACCCCAGAGGGGCTCTACGAGCAGTACTTC. Amino acid sequence: CASTPEGLYEQYF. The complete variable domain, with remaining parts taken from reference TRBV5-1 and TRBJ2-7, reads KAGVTQTPRYLIKTRGQQVTLSCSPISGHRSVSWYQQTPGQGLQFLFEYFSETQRNKGNFPGRFSGRQFSNSRSEMNVSTLELGDSALYLCASTPEGLYEQYFGPGTRLTVT.

The V and J genes are TRBV7-2 and TRBJ2-1, with 13 nucleotides matching TRBD2. V shed 6 bases and J 9 bases; nucleotides not matched to a gene: 8. The V gene's germline CDR1 is SGHTA and CDR2 FQGNSA. The CDR3 sequence is 15 residues long. Here the CDR3 DNA reads TGTGCCAGCAGGGCTCCGGGACTAGCGGGGTCTGAGCAGTTCTTC. Translated: CASRAPGLAGSEQFF.

In this sample, this clonotype turned up a few times. V is TRBV6-6 and J is TRBJ1-5, with D hard to call. Germline V gives CDR1 MNHNY, CDR2 SVGAGI (reference sequence). Trimming shortened V by 2 bases and J by 0 bases, and 8 bases separated the two germline ends. The CDR3 is made up of 15 amino acids. As DNA, the CDR3 is TGTGCCAGCAGTTACACGAGATATAGCAATCAGCCCCAGCATTTT. This codes for CASSYTRYSNQPQHF.

This clonotype was recorded many times. The V gene is TRBV20-1, the J gene TRBJ2-3, with D unresolved. The CDR3 is 13 amino acids. Trimming left V 6 bases short and J 2 bases short, with 12 bases between. Per germline, CDR1 DFQATT and CDR2 SNEGSKA (reference sequence). The CDR3: CSATEPPTDTQYF. DNA of the CDR3: TGCAGTGCCACCGAGCCCCCCACAGATACGCAGTATTTT.

The table lists this clonotype with a few counts. A read error may account for a junction end that differs from germline. This CDR3 is CASSPSLGGGNEKRFF. CDR3 DNA sequence: TGTGCCAGCAGTCCCAGTTTGGGGGGAGGTAATGAAAAACGGTTTTTT. The rearrangement uses TRBV27 and TRBJ1-4; possible D gene TRBD1, 5 bases. Germline V CDR1 and CDR2: MNHEY, SMNVEV (reference sequence). This CDR3 spans 16 amino acids.

Notes on this clonotype: At one end the junction does not follow the germline gene, possibly because of a read error. V is TRBV9 and J is TRBJ2-5, with 7 nucleotides matching TRBD2. CDR3 length: 15 amino acids. CDR1 and CDR2 (germline): SGDLS, YYNGEE. The CDR3 nucleotides read TGTGCCGGCAGCCACGGGACTACGGTTCAAGAGACCCAGTACTTC. This encodes CAGSHGTTVQETQYF.

The chain links TRBV20-1 to TRBJ2-5, with 12 bases fitting TRBD2. The CDR3 is 14 amino acids. Trimming cost V 5 bases and J 7 bases; bases outside gene matches: 8. From germline, CDR1 is DFQATT and CDR2 SNEGSKA (reference sequence). The CDR3 is CSARGLAGIATQYF. CDR3 coding DNA: TGCAGTGCTCGTGGACTAGCGGGGATAGCGACCCAGTACTTC.

The chain is built from TRBV11-2 and TRBJ1-6, with D maybe TRBD1 (6 bases). The germline V gene encodes CDR1 SGHAT and CDR2 FQNNGV. The germline V and J ends were trimmed by 3 bases and 3 bases, with 15 bases remaining between them. This CDR3 contains 17 residues. The CDR3 sequence: CASSFQTGLYYNSPLHF. CDR3 bases: TGTGCCAGCAGCTTCCAAACAGGGTTGTACTATAATTCACCCCTCCACTTT. The full variable domain, its missing parts supplied by reference TRBV11-2 and TRBJ1-6, is EAGVAQSPRYKIIEKRQSVAFWCNPISGHATLYWYQQILGQGPKLLIQFQNNGVVDDSQLPKDRFSAERLKGVDSTLKIQPAKLEDSAVYLCASSFQTGLYYNSPLHFGNGTRLTVT.

This clonotype was observed a handful of times. The V call is TRBV28, the J call TRBJ2-4, with D possibly being TRBD2 (7 bases). Trimming took 6 bases from V and 6 from J, leaving 12 bases between them. Germline V lookup: CDR1 MDHEN, CDR2 SYDVKM. The CDR3 has 13 residues. This chain's CDR3 is CASSGGQGNIQYF. In DNA form, the CDR3 reads TGTGCCAGCAGCGGGGGGCAAGGAAACATTCAGTACTTC.

This clonotype appeared many times. This chain joins TRBV15 and TRBJ2-7; D unclear. Trimming removed 1 base at V and 7 bases at J, with 11 bases between. This CDR3 has 13 residues. Germline loops: CDR1 LNHNV, CDR2 YYDKDF (reference sequence). Here the CDR3 DNA reads TGTGCCACCAGCAGAGTTACCTCGAGGGAGCAGTACTTC. Amino acid sequence: CATSRVTSREQYF.

In its sample, this clonotype was seen many times. V is TRBV10-3 and J is TRBJ2-7, with TRBD1 matching 9 bases. Trimming at V came to 9 bases and at J to 4 bases, leaving 13 bases not matched to a gene. CDR1 ENHRY and CDR2 SYGVKD come from the germline V gene. The CDR3 runs 15 residues. This CDR3 is CAIEEGQGILYEQYF. The CDR3 DNA reads as TGTGCCATTGAAGAGGGACAGGGAATTTTGTACGAGCAGTACTTC.

This clonotype showed up many times. The chain has TRBV7-9 and TRBJ2-7, with a weak D call TRBD2 (5 bases). From germline, CDR1 is SEHNR and CDR2 FQNEAQ (reference sequence). Trimming stripped 0 bases from V and 5 bases from J, with 8 bases between. The CDR3 sequence is 13 residues long. CDR3 coding DNA: TGTGCCAGCAGCTTAGCAGGAGGCGACGAGCAGTACTTC. It is translated as CASSLAGGDEQYF. The full variable domain, rest sourced from reference TRBV7-9 and TRBJ2-7, is DTGVSQNPRHKITKRGQNVTFRCDPISEHNRLYWYRQTLGQGPEFLTYFQNEAQLEKSRLLSDRFSAERPKGSFSTLEIQRTEQGDSAMYLCASSLAGGDEQYFGPGTRLTVT.

This clonotype has more than one count but fewer than ten. This chain uses TRBV7-2 with TRBJ2-1; D ambiguous. The V gene's germline CDR1 is SGHTA and CDR2 FQGNSA. This CDR3 spans 14 amino acids. V dropped 5 bases and J dropped 4 bases, with 12 bases sitting between them. The CDR3 coding sequence is TGTGCCAGCAGCCCATCGGACCTATACAATGAGCAGTTCTTC. This sequence encodes CASSPSDLYNEQFF.

This clonotype showed up many times. This chain links TRBV28 with TRBJ2-7, with TRBD2 as a possible D gene (5 bases). V was shortened by 5 bases and J by 6 bases, with 14 bases between the two germline ends. Germline CDR1 and CDR2: MDHEN and SYDVKM. CDR3 length: 13 amino acids. The CDR3 sequence: CASSTYRRGEQYF. CDR3 nucleotide sequence: TGTGCCAGCAGTACCTATCGACGGGGCGAGCAGTACTTC. Looking up the rest from reference TRBV28 and TRBJ2-7 gives the full variable domain: DVKVTQSSRYLVKRTGEKVFLECVQDMDHENMFWYRQDPGLGLRLIYFSYDVKMKEKGDIPEGYSVSREKKERFSLILESASTNQTSMYLCASSTYRRGEQYFGPGTRLTVT.